This TCR beta chain derives from a study of T cell responses to AZD1222 COVID-19 vaccine. Background on the study: Pooled in the analysis were second doses at about 4 or about 12 weeks. Study findings and constraints: The donor cohort was predominantly white British with a female majority, and clonal diversity may have been underestimated.

As concerns this clone: Its antigen is unknown.

Repertoires were generated with immunoSEQ multiplex PCR, while TCRdb's copy carries only in-frame clones and drops some. The sample contains about 53,000 clones, approximately 88% of which appear only once. The V and J ends lost 1 base and 3 bases respectively, with 7 bases between them. The CDR3 totals 14 residues. Germline lookup yields CDR1 SGHDT and CDR2 YYEEEE. The rearrangement links TRBV5-6 to TRBJ2-2; D is unclear. The sample was peripheral blood, taken on day 0 of AZD1222 vaccination. The TCR originated in an adult in good health. The CDR3 reads CASSLYGDTGELFF. As DNA, the CDR3 is TGTGCCAGCAGCTTGTACGGCGACACCGGGGAGCTGTTTTTT. The whole variable domain, filled in from reference TRBV5-6 and TRBJ2-2, reads DAGVTQSPTHLIKTRGQQVTLRCSPKSGHDTVSWYQQALGQGPQFIFQYYEEEERQRGNFPDRFSGHQFPNYSSELNVNALLLGDSALYLCASSLYGDTGELFFGEGSRLTVL.